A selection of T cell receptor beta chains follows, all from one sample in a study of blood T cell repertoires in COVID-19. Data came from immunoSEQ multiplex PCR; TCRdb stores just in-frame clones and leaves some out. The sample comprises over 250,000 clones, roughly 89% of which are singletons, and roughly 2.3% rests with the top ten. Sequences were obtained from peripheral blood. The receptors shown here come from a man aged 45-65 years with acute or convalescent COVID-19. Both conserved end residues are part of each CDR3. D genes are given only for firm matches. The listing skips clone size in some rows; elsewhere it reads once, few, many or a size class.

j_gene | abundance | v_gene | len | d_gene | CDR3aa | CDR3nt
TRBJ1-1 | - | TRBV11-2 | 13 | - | CASTLSLNTEAFF | TGTGCCAGCACCCTTAGTCTGAACACTGAAGCTTTCTTT
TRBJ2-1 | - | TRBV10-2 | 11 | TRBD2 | CASLGGNEQFF | TGCGCCAGCCTGGGGGGGAATGAGCAGTTCTTC
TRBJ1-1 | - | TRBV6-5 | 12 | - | CASRLGNTEAFF | TGTGCCAGCAGACTTGGGAACACTGAAGCTTTCTTT
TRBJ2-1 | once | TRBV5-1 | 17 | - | CASSFTSLRASYNEQFF | TGCGCCAGCAGCTTCACCTCCCTCCGAGCCTCCTACAATGAGCAGTTCTTC
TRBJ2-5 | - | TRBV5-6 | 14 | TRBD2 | CASSPGLAEETQYF | TGTGCCAGCAGCCCAGGACTAGCGGAAGAGACCCAGTACTTC
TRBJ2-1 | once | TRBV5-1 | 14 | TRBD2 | CASSSSGEYNEQFF | TGCGCCAGCAGCTCTAGCGGGGAGTACAATGAGCAGTTCTTC
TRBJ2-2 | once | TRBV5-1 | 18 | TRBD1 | CASSFGTGAFRSTGELFF | TGCGCCAGCAGCTTTGGGACAGGTGCCTTTCGGAGCACCGGGGAGCTGTTTTTT
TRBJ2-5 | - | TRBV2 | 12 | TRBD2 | CARRGGQETQYF | TGTGCCAGGCGGGGGGGCCAAGAGACCCAGTACTTC
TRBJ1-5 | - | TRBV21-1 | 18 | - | CASSLHPGTGDRNQPQHF | TGTGCCAGCAGCTTACACCCTGGGACAGGGGATCGCAATCAGCCCCAGCATTTT
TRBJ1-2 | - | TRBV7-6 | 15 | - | CASSLGTATNYGYTF | TGTGCCAGCAGCTTAGGGACAGCGACTAACTATGGCTACACCTTC
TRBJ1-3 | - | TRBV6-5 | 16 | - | CASSLLGAFSGNTIYF | TGTGCCAGCAGTTTGCTGGGCGCCTTCTCTGGAAACACCATATATTTT
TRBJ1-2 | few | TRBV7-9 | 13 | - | CASSYGDIYGYTF | TGTGCCAGCAGCTACGGGGACATCTATGGCTACACCTTC
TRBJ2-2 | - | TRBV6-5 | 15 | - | CASSYVFANTGELFF | TGTGCCAGCAGTTACGTCTTCGCGAACACCGGGGAGCTGTTTTTT
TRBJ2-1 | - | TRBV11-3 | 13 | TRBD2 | CASSLAGGGEQFF | TGTGCCAGCAGCTTAGCGGGGGGTGGTGAGCAGTTCTTC
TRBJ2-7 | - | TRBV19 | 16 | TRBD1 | CASTPHHRGSSYEQYF | TGTGCCAGTACCCCCCACCACAGGGGGAGCTCCTACGAGCAGTACTTC
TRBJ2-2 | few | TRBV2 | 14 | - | CASSEQASGRELFF | TGTGCCAGCAGTGAACAGGCATCAGGCCGGGAGCTGTTTTTT
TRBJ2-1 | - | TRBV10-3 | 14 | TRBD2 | CAISEKLAGAEQFF | TGTGCCATCAGTGAGAAACTAGCGGGGGCAGAGCAGTTCTTC
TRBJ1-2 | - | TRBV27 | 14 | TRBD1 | CASRFDREPFGYTF | TGTGCCAGCAGGTTCGACAGGGAACCATTTGGCTACACCTTC
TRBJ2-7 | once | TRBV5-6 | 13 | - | CASSEGNSYEQYF | TGTGCCAGCAGCGAGGGAAACTCCTACGAGCAGTACTTC
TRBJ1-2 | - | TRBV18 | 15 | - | CASSPGRVTNYGYTF | TGTGCCAGCTCACCCGGGAGGGTTACTAACTATGGCTACACCTTC
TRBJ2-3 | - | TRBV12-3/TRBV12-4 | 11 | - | CASKEADTQYF | TGTGCCAGCAAGGAGGCAGATACGCAGTATTTT
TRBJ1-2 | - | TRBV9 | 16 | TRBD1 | CASSGPHGQGYYGYTF | TGTGCCAGCAGCGGACCGCACGGACAGGGGTATTATGGCTACACCTTC
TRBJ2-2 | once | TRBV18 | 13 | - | CASSPQNTGELFF | TGTGCCAGCTCACCCCAGAACACCGGGGAGCTGTTTTTT
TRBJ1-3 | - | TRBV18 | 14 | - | CASSPSGEGNTIYF | TGTGCCAGCTCACCCTCAGGGGAAGGAAACACCATATATTTT
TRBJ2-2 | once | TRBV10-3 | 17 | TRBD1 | CAISESVRGRDTGELFF | TGTGCCATCAGTGAGTCGGTGAGGGGGCGAGATACCGGGGAGCTGTTTTTT
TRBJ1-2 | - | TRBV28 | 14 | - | CASRDNSETNGYTF | TGTGCCAGCCGGGACAACTCCGAAACTAATGGCTACACCTTC
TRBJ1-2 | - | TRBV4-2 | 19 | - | CASSQIKSGRAMANYGYTF | TGTGCCAGCAGCCAAATTAAGTCGGGCAGGGCGATGGCTAACTATGGCTACACCTTC
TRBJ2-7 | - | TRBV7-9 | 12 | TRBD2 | CASRLGGDEQYF | TGTGCCAGCCGTCTGGGAGGGGACGAGCAGTACTTC
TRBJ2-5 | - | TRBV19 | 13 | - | CASSIGTEETQYF | TGTGCCAGTAGTATAGGGACAGAAGAGACCCAGTACTTC
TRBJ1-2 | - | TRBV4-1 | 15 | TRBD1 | CASSQEAGGLGGYTF | TGCGCCAGCAGCCAAGAGGCAGGGGGCTTAGGTGGCTACACCTTC
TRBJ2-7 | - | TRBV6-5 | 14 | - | CASRPGEGSYEQYF | TGTGCCAGCAGGCCAGGGGAAGGGTCCTACGAGCAGTACTTC
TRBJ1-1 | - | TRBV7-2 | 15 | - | CASSSREALSTEAFF | TGTGCCAGCAGCTCGCGGGAGGCCTTGAGCACTGAAGCTTTCTTT
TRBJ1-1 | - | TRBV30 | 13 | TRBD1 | CAWSGQGSREAFF | TGTGCCTGGAGTGGACAGGGTTCGAGGGAAGCTTTCTTT
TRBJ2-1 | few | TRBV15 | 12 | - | CATRSPGNEQFF | TGTGCCACCAGATCCCCAGGGAATGAGCAGTTCTTC
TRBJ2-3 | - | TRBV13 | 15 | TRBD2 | CASSFSGAVTDTQYF | TGTGCCAGCAGCTTTAGCGGGGCCGTCACAGATACGCAGTATTTT
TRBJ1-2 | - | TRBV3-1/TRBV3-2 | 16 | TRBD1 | CASSQEGIQGTGGYTF | TGTGCCAGCAGCCAAGAGGGGATACAGGGGACTGGTGGCTACACCTTC
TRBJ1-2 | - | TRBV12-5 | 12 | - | CASVQGNYGYTF | TGTGCTAGTGTTCAGGGGAACTATGGCTACACCTTC
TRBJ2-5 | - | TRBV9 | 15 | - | CASSPVGGGQETQYF | TGTGCCAGCAGCCCGGTAGGGGGGGGGCAAGAGACCCAGTACTTC
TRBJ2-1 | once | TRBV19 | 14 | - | CASSAVSSYNEQFF | TGTGCCAGTAGTGCGGTGAGCTCCTACAATGAGCAGTTCTTC
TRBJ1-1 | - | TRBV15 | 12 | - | CATSRGAAEAFF | TGTGCCACCAGCAGAGGCGCCGCTGAAGCTTTCTTT
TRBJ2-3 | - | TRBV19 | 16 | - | CASSPGRDIVGDTQYF | TGTGCCAGTAGTCCCGGACGGGACATTGTGGGAGATACGCAGTATTTT
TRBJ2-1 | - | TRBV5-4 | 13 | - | CASSGTDLTEQFF | TGTGCCAGCAGCGGGACTGATCTCACTGAGCAGTTCTTC
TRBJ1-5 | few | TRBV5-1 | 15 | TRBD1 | CASSLAGQGGQPQHF | TGCGCCAGCAGCTTGGCGGGACAGGGGGGTCAGCCCCAGCATTTT
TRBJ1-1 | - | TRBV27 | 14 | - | CASSWTEGDTEAFF | TGTGCCAGCAGTTGGACCGAGGGAGACACTGAAGCTTTCTTT
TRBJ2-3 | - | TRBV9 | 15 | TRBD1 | CASSAQGADTDTQYF | TGTGCCAGCAGCGCGCAGGGGGCCGACACAGATACGCAGTATTTT
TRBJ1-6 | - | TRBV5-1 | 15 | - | CASSLVARGNSPLHF | TGCGCCAGCAGCTTGGTGGCCAGGGGTAATTCACCCCTCCACTTT
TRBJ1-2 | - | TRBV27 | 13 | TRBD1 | CASSSTGGYGYTF | TGTGCCAGCAGTTCGACAGGGGGCTATGGCTACACCTTC
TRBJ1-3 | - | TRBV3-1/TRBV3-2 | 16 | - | CASSQLDTFSGNTIYF | TGTGCCAGCAGCCAATTGGACACGTTCTCTGGAAACACCATATATTTT
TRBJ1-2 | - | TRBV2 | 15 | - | CASSEDFLENYGYTF | TGTGCCAGCAGTGAAGACTTTTTAGAAAACTATGGCTACACCTTC
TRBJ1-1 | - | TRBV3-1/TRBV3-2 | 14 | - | CASSQSYRVGEAFF | TGTGCCAGCAGCCAATCTTACAGGGTTGGTGAAGCTTTCTTT
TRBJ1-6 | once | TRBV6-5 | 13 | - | CASTLRGESPLHF | TGTGCCAGCACCTTACGGGGGGAATCACCCCTCCACTTT
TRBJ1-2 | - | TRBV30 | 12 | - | CAWGEGRYGYTF | TGTGCCTGGGGGGAGGGGCGCTATGGCTACACCTTC
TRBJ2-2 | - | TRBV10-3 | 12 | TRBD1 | CAISDRVGELFF | TGTGCCATCAGCGACAGGGTCGGGGAGCTGTTTTTT
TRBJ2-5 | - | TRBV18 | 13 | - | CASSPPVLETQYF | TGTGCCAGCTCACCCCCAGTGCTTGAGACCCAGTACTTC
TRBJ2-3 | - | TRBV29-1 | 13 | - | CSVGRGAKDTQYF | TGCAGCGTCGGTCGCGGGGCGAAAGATACGCAGTATTTT
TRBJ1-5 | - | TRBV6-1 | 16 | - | CASSELKSGFSQPQHF | TGTGCCAGCAGTGAGCTGAAGTCAGGGTTCAGTCAGCCCCAGCATTTT
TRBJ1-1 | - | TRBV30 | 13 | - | CAWRNSMNTEAFF | TGTGCCTGGAGAAACAGTATGAACACTGAAGCTTTCTTT
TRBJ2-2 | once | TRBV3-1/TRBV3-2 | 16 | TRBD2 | CASSQFGGGSTGELFF | TGTGCCAGCAGCCAATTCGGGGGGGGATCCACCGGGGAGCTGTTTTTT
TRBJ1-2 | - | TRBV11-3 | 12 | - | CASSSQGYGYTF | TGTGCCAGCAGCTCCCAGGGCTATGGCTACACCTTC